Listed below are T cell receptor beta chains from one sample, sequenced in a study of graft-versus-host responses after intestinal transplantation. The assay was immunoSEQ multiplex PCR, and TCRdb's table has in-frame clones only and misses some. In the table there are 20,000 or so clones, about 80% of which are singletons. The sequencing here drew on PBMCs, taken 14 days after transplant. The receptors stem from a human patient who received an intestinal transplant, so some T cells may come from the graft donor. Each CDR3 is given with its conserved first and last residue. D genes are given only for firm matches. The size entry is marked missing in some rows and otherwise reads once, few, many or a size class.

TRBV11-1	TRBD2	TRBJ2-1	-	CASSFELAGGFNEQFF	TGTGCCAGCAGCTTCGAACTAGCGGGGGGGTTCAATGAGCAGTTCTTC
TRBV6-1	-	TRBJ1-4	-	CASSESETFF	TGTGCCAGCAGTGAATCTGAGACGTTTTTT
TRBV7-9	-	TRBJ2-3	-	CASSYTGPLGGTDTQYF	TGTGCCAGCAGCTACACGGGACCCCTCGGAGGCACAGATACGCAGTATTTT
TRBV19	-	TRBJ2-7	-	CASSIRRTYEQYF	TGTGCCAGTAGTATTCGGAGAACCTACGAGCAGTACTTC
TRBV6-1	-	TRBJ2-2	-	CASSEADTGELFF	TGTGCCAGCAGTGAAGCGGACACCGGGGAGCTGTTTTTT
TRBV7-9	TRBD2	TRBJ2-5	-	CASSLEAGRETQYF	TGTGCCAGCAGCTTAGAAGCGGGGCGAGAGACCCAGTACTTC
TRBV27	TRBD2	TRBJ2-4	-	CASSFHGLAGGFSKNIQYF	TGTGCCAGCAGTTTCCACGGACTAGCGGGAGGGTTCTCGAAAAACATTCAGTACTTC
TRBV7-8	TRBD2	TRBJ2-7	-	CASSLEASGRPQQYF	TGTGCCAGCAGCTTAGAAGCTAGCGGGAGGCCCCAGCAGTACTTC
TRBV13	TRBD2	TRBJ2-3	few	CASSLGTSGGADTQYF	TGTGCCAGCAGCTTAGGAACTAGCGGGGGGGCAGATACGCAGTATTTT
TRBV5-6	-	TRBJ2-7	-	CASSLRGGEQYF	TGTGCCAGCAGCTTGCGAGGGGGCGAGCAGTACTTC
TRBV19	TRBD1	TRBJ2-7	-	CASSIDLRWDRASYEQYF	TGTGCCAGTAGTATAGATCTCCGGTGGGACAGGGCCTCCTACGAGCAGTACTTC
TRBV28	TRBD1	TRBJ2-3	-	CASSLVPTGGADTQYF	TGTGCCAGTAGTTTGGTCCCGACAGGGGGCGCAGATACGCAGTATTTT
TRBV27	-	TRBJ2-7	-	CASSLYSAGEKQYF	TGTGCCAGCAGTTTATACTCCGCTGGGGAGAAGCAGTACTTC
TRBV27	TRBD2	TRBJ2-1	few	CASSVVLAGRHNEQFF	TGTGCCAGCAGTGTAGTACTAGCGGGGCGCCACAATGAGCAGTTCTTC
TRBV19	-	TRBJ2-1	-	CASSYRYNEQFF	TGTGCCAGTAGCTACAGATACAATGAGCAGTTCTTC
TRBV9	TRBD1	TRBJ1-1	-	CASSIGTAGPNTEAFF	TGTGCCAGCAGTATCGGGACAGCGGGGCCGAACACTGAAGCTTTCTTT
TRBV2	TRBD2	TRBJ2-3	-	CASSDTSGGALEDTQYF	TGTGCCAGCAGTGACACTAGCGGGGGGGCCTTAGAAGATACGCAGTATTTT
TRBV5-3	-	TRBJ2-5	-	CARSFPGRETQYF	TGTGCCAGAAGCTTCCCGGGGCGGGAGACCCAGTACTTC
TRBV15	-	TRBJ1-3	-	CATSSFSSGNTIYF	TGTGCCACCAGCAGTTTCAGCTCTGGAAACACCATATATTTT
TRBV6-5	TRBD1	TRBJ2-7	-	CASSYAPGTGVEQYF	TGTGCCAGCAGTTACGCCCCAGGGACAGGGGTCGAGCAGTACTTC
TRBV28	-	TRBJ1-3	-	CASSQGQISGNTIYF	TGTGCCAGCAGTCAGGGGCAAATCTCTGGAAACACCATATATTTT
TRBV25-1	TRBD2	TRBJ2-5	few	CATSSTSGPQETQYF	TGTGCCACCTCATCTACTAGCGGACCCCAAGAGACCCAGTACTTC
TRBV5-1	TRBD2	TRBJ2-1	-	CASSLTGLVDEQFF	TGCGCCAGCAGCCTAACGGGACTAGTCGATGAGCAGTTCTTC
TRBV28	TRBD2	TRBJ2-7	few	CASRPGLAGDYEQYF	TGTGCCAGCAGGCCGGGACTAGCGGGAGATTACGAGCAGTACTTC
TRBV11-2	-	TRBJ2-6	-	CASSLVAGAGANVLTF	TGTGCCAGCAGCTTAGTTGCAGGGGCTGGGGCCAACGTCCTGACTTTC
TRBV2	-	TRBJ2-3	-	CASSGLFRPTDTQYF	TGTGCCAGCAGTGGACTCTTTAGACCGACAGATACGCAGTATTTT
TRBV7-2	-	TRBJ1-6	-	CASSLPQGGNSPLHF	TGTGCCAGCAGCTTACCCCAAGGGGGTAATTCACCCCTCCACTTT
TRBV5-5	-	TRBJ2-2	-	CASNRDNTNTGELFF	TGTGCCAGCAACCGGGACAATACGAACACCGGGGAGCTGTTTTTT
TRBV5-1	-	TRBJ2-5	-	CASSLTSDGGTQYF	TGCGCCAGCAGCTTGACGTCGGACGGGGGGACCCAGTACTTC
TRBV27	-	TRBJ2-1	-	CASSLYNEQFF	TGTGCCAGCAGTTTATACAATGAGCAGTTCTTC
TRBV19	TRBD1	TRBJ1-2	-	CASRTGTDYGYTF	TGTGCCAGTAGGACCGGGACAGACTATGGCTACACCTTC
TRBV6-1	TRBD1	TRBJ1-6	-	CASSRAGTGESPLHF	TGTGCCAGCAGCCGAGCCGGGACAGGGGAGTCACCCCTCCACTTT
TRBV7-9	-	TRBJ2-7	-	CASRDSLPNEQYF	TGTGCCAGCAGGGACAGTCTCCCGAACGAGCAGTACTTC
TRBV7-6	-	TRBJ1-5	-	CASSLDQDQPQHF	TGTGCCAGCAGCTTAGATCAGGACCAGCCCCAGCATTTT